Listed below are T cell receptor beta chains from one sample, sequenced in a study of beta chain features in type 1 diabetes. Sequencing used immunoSEQ multiplex PCR; TCRdb keeps in-frame clones, though not all of them. Seen here are more than 120,000 clones, about 10% observed once, and the top ten hold about 1.3%. Specimen: naive CD4+ T cells from blood. These receptors all come from a man between 18 and 29 years old in good health. CDR3s include the opening cysteine and the closing phenylalanine or tryptophan. The order of the fields is clone size, D gene, V gene, J gene, CDR3 protein, CDR3 DNA. A D gene is named only where the DNA matches it firmly. Where a row states a size, it is once, few, many or the class of an expanded clone; other rows omit it.

-,TRBD1,TRBV7-2,TRBJ2-7,CASSSGDSFYEQYF,TGTGCCAGCAGCTCCGGGGACAGTTTCTACGAGCAGTACTTC
few,TRBD2,TRBV30,TRBJ2-3,CAWSVGGITDTQYF,TGTGCCTGGAGTGTCGGGGGGATCACAGATACGCAGTATTTT
many,TRBD1,TRBV4-2,TRBJ1-2,CASSQDLVEGAVGYTF,TGTGCCAGCAGCCAAGATTTAGTGGAGGGGGCCGTTGGCTACACCTTC
few,-,TRBV18,TRBJ1-5,CASSPGEGVVRQPQHF,TGTGCCAGCTCACCAGGCGAAGGGGTGGTGAGGCAGCCCCAGCATTTT
-,-,TRBV27,TRBJ2-7,CASSSRRGALNEQYF,TGTGCCAGCAGTTCAAGAAGGGGCGCTTTAAACGAGCAGTACTTC
-,TRBD1,TRBV4-1,TRBJ1-5,CASSQDKDRGHDNQPQHF,TGCGCCAGCAGCCAAGATAAGGACAGGGGGCATGACAATCAGCCCCAGCATTTT
-,TRBD2,TRBV7-3,TRBJ2-3,CASRARGGLDTQYF,TGTGCCAGCAGGGCTCGGGGGGGCTTAGATACGCAGTATTTT
-,-,TRBV9,TRBJ2-2,CASSVVSGELFF,TGTGCCAGCAGCGTAGTATCCGGGGAGCTGTTTTTT
many,-,TRBV13,TRBJ2-7,CASRRTGSSYEQYF,TGTGCCAGCAGGAGGACTGGCAGCTCCTACGAGCAGTACTTC
few,TRBD2,TRBV11-2,TRBJ2-1,CASSLIGTSGGGEQFF,TGTGCCAGCAGCTTAATAGGGACTAGCGGGGGTGGTGAGCAGTTCTTC
-,-,TRBV6-1,TRBJ2-3,CASTQFIGGTDTQYF,TGTGCCAGCACCCAGTTTATAGGGGGCACAGATACGCAGTATTTT
many,TRBD2,TRBV7-2,TRBJ2-3,CASSLRLAGTDTQYF,TGTGCCAGCAGCTTAAGACTAGCGGGCACAGATACGCAGTATTTT